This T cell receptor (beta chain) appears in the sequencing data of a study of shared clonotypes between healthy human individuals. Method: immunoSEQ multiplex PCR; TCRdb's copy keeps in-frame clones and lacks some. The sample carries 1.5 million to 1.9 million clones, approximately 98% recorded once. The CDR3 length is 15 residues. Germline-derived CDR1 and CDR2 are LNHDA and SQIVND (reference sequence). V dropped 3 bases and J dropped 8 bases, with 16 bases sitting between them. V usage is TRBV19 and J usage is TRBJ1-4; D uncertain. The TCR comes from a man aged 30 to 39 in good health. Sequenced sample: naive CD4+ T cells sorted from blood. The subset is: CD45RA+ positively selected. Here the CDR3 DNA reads TGTGCCAGTAGTATTCCTGGCGTAGATCCCGAAAAACTGTTTTTT. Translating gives CASSIPGVDPEKLFF.